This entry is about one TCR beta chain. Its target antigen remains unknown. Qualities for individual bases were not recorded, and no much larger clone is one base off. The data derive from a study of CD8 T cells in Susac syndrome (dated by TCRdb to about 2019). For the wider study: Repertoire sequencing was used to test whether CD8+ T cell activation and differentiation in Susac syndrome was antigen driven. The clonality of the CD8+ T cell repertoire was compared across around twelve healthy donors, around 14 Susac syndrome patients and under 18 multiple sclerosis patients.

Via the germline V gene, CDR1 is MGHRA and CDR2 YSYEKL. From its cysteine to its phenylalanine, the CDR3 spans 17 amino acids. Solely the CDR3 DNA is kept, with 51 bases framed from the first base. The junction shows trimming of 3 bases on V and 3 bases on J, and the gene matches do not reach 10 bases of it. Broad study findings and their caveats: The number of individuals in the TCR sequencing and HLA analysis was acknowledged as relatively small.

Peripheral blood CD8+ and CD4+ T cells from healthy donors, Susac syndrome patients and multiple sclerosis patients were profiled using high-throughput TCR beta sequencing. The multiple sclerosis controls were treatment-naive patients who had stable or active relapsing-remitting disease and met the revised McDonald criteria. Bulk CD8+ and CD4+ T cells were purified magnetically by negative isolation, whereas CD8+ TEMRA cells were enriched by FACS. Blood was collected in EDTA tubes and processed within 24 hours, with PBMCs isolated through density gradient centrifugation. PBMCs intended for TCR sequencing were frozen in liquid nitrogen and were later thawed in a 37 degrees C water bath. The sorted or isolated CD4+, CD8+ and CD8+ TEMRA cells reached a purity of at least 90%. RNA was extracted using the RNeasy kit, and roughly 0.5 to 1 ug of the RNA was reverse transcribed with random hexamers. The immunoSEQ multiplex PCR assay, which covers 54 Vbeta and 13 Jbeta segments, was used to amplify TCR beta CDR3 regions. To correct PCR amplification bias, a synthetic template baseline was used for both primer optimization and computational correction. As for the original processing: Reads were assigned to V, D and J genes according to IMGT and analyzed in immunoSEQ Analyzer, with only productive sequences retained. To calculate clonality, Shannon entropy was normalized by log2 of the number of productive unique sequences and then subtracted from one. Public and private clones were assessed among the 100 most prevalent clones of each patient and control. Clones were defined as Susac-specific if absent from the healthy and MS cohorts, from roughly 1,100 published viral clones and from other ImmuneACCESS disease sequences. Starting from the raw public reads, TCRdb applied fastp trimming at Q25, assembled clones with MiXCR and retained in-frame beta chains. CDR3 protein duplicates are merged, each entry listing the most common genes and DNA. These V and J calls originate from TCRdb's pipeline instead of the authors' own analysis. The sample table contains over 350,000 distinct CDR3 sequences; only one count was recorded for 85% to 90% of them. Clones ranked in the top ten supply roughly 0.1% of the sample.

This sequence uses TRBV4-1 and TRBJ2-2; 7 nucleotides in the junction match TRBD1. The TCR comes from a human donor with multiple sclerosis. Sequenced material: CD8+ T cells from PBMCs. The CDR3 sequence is CASSQARDSLYTGELFF. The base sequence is TGCGCCAGCAGCCAGGCCCGGGACAGCCTGTACACCGGGGAGCTGTTTTTT.